The rows below give T cell receptor beta chains drawn from one sample of a study of response to subunit inactivated influenza vaccine. TCRdb processed the RT-PCR reads anew with MiXCR; each CDR3 protein has one entry. The sample holds 500,000 to 600,000 distinct CDR3 sequences, 6% to 9% seen once. Material: PBMCs from blood, obtained around 25 months after vaccination. The receptors stem from a man between 45 and 75 years old who received an inactivated influenza vaccine. CDR3s include the opening cysteine and the closing phenylalanine or tryptophan. D genes are given only for firm matches. Clone size is given for some rows only: seen once, a few or many times, or a class if the clone is expanded.

v_gene,d_gene,abundance,j_gene,CDR3nt,CDR3aa
TRBV5-1,TRBD2,many,TRBJ2-7,TGCGCCAGCAGCCTATCTAGCGGCTTCTACGAGCAGTACTTC,CASSLSSGFYEQYF
TRBV7-9,TRBD1,few,TRBJ2-5,TGTGCCAGCAGCTTAGGGACAGGGAAGGAGACCCAGTACTTC,CASSLGTGKETQYF
TRBV5-6,TRBD1,many,TRBJ1-1,TGTGCCAGCAGCTTGACGACAGGGGGGAACACTGAAGCTTTCTTT,CASSLTTGGNTEAFF
TRBV6-2/TRBV6-3,-,-,TRBJ2-6,TGTGCCAGCACTCGCAGCGCTAATCGGGGTGGGGCCAACGTCCTGACTTTC,CASTRSANRGGANVLTF
TRBV29-1,TRBD1,many,TRBJ1-5,TGCAGCGTTGAAGTAGGGGGACAGGGCAATCAGCCCCAGCATTTT,CSVEVGGQGNQPQHF
TRBV5-1,-,-,TRBJ1-1,TGCGCCAGCAGCTTGCTTGCCGCGTGGGCGAACACTGAAGCTTTCTTT,CASSLLAAWANTEAFF
TRBV4-3,-,few,TRBJ2-7,TGCGCCAGCAGCCAGACTATTGACATCCACTACGAGCAGTACTTC,CASSQTIDIHYEQYF
TRBV5-1,-,few,TRBJ1-4,TGCGCCAGCAGCTTGAGCGGCAGCGGGCAGGAAAAACTGTTTTTT,CASSLSGSGQEKLFF
TRBV20-1,TRBD1,-,TRBJ1-5,TGCAGTGCTTCAGACAGGGCTGGCAATCAGCCCCAGCATTTT,CSASDRAGNQPQHF
TRBV10-3,TRBD1,many,TRBJ1-1,TGTGCCATCATCGATACCCCGGGACAGGGAGCCCAAGCTTTCTTT,CAIIDTPGQGAQAFF
TRBV20-1,-,few,TRBJ2-5,TGCAGTGCTAGATCCAGAGCAACCTGGGAGACCCAGTACTTC,CSARSRATWETQYF
TRBV7-9,-,few,TRBJ1-5,TGTGCCACCGAGTCGGGCAATCAGCCCCAGCATTTT,CATESGNQPQHF
TRBV7-8,-,few,TRBJ1-1,TGTGCCAGCAGCGAATCAGGGGTAACTGAAGCTTTCTTT,CASSESGVTEAFF
TRBV28,TRBD1,many,TRBJ1-1,TGTGCCAGCAGAGATGACAGGGGGAGGTCAAACACTGAAGCTTTCTTT,CASRDDRGRSNTEAFF
TRBV5-5,-,-,TRBJ2-3,TGTGCCAGCAGCAAGGAACCGGGAACAGATACGCAGTATTTT,CASSKEPGTDTQYF
TRBV12-3/TRBV12-4,-,many,TRBJ2-3,TGTGCCAGCAGGGTGACCACAGATACGCAGTATTTT,CASRVTTDTQYF
TRBV18,-,few,TRBJ2-7,TGTGCCAGCTCACCACCTGGCGGGGCAAACTACGAGCAGTACTTC,CASSPPGGANYEQYF
TRBV12-3/TRBV12-4,TRBD1,few,TRBJ2-3,TGTGCCAGCAGATCAGCCTTGGGACAGCACACAGATACGCAGTATTTT,CASRSALGQHTDTQYF
TRBV7-2,-,-,TRBJ2-7,TGTGCCAGCAGCTTAGTTTTCAGTATCGATCCCTACGAGCAGTACTTC,CASSLVFSIDPYEQYF
TRBV30,-,-,TRBJ2-7,TGTGCCTGGAGTGTAAAGGTAGCAGGGGATTCTAACGAGCAGTACTTC,CAWSVKVAGDSNEQYF
TRBV7-2,-,-,TRBJ1-2,TGTGCCAGCAGCGCGGGACACTATGGCTACACCTTC,CASSAGHYGYTF
TRBV6-1,TRBD2,many,TRBJ2-2,TGTGCCAGCAATAGCGGGACTGCCACCGGGGAGCTGTTTTTT,CASNSGTATGELFF
TRBV9,-,-,TRBJ2-3,TGTGCCAGCAGCGTAGCTCTAGGGGACACAGATACGCAGTATTTT,CASSVALGDTDTQYF
TRBV15,TRBD1,once,TRBJ2-1,TGTGCCACCAGCAGAGACAGGGGGACCTACAATGAGCAGTTCTTC,CATSRDRGTYNEQFF
TRBV28,-,-,TRBJ2-5,TGTGCCAGCACTCCCAGGGGCAGAGGGCCAGAGACCCAGTACTTC,CASTPRGRGPETQYF
TRBV5-1,TRBD1,-,TRBJ2-7,TGCGCCAGCAGCTCGACGACAGGGGGTTCCTACGAGCAGTACTTC,CASSSTTGGSYEQYF
TRBV19,-,-,TRBJ1-2,TGTGCCAGTAGTGAGCGGAACTATGGCTACACCTTC,CASSERNYGYTF
TRBV14,-,many,TRBJ2-3,TGTGCCAGCAGCCAAGATGGGACTGCTAACACAGATACGCAGTATTTT,CASSQDGTANTDTQYF
TRBV6-5,-,many,TRBJ2-7,TGTGCCAGCAGTTACTCGAATGCCAGGGCGAGCTCCTACGAGCAGTACTTC,CASSYSNARASSYEQYF
TRBV20-1,TRBD1,few,TRBJ2-5,TGCAGTGCAAAGGGACAGCAAGAGACCCAGTACTTC,CSAKGQQETQYF
TRBV27,-,-,TRBJ1-5,TGTGCCAGCAGCCCAAGGTTTGGAGTGGACCTTAGCAATCAGCCCCAGCATTTT,CASSPRFGVDLSNQPQHF
TRBV19,-,many,TRBJ2-1,TGTGCCAGTAGTATAGCGGGGCTCTACAATGAGCAGTTCTTC,CASSIAGLYNEQFF
TRBV6-5,-,-,TRBJ2-3,TGTGCCAGCAGTAACCCGCGCCCCGATACGCAGTATTTT,CASSNPRPDTQYF
TRBV11-2,-,-,TRBJ2-1,TGTGCCAGCAGAGGGGGTGAGCAGTTCTTC,CASRGGEQFF
TRBV10-2,-,few,TRBJ2-2,TGCGCCAGCAGTGAAACCGGACAGAGCACCGGGGAGCTGTTTTTT,CASSETGQSTGELFF
TRBV28,TRBD1,-,TRBJ1-5,TGTGCCAGCAGCTCGGACAGGAGGGTAGGCAATCAGCCCCAGCATTTT,CASSSDRRVGNQPQHF
TRBV12-3/TRBV12-4,TRBD1,many,TRBJ2-7,TGTGCCAGCAGTTTAGGTCCAGGGGGCCACGAGCAGTACTTC,CASSLGPGGHEQYF
TRBV6-1,-,few,TRBJ2-1,TGTGCCAGCAGCCACCGGGGTTGGTGGACCTACAATGAGCAGTTCTTC,CASSHRGWWTYNEQFF
TRBV20-1,TRBD2,-,TRBJ2-7,TGCAGTGCTAGGAGGACTAGCGGGAGGGAGCAGTACTTC,CSARRTSGREQYF
TRBV3-1,-,many,TRBJ1-1,TGTGCCAGCAGCCAAGAGTCGGTAGGGGACACTGAAGCTTTCTTT,CASSQESVGDTEAFF
TRBV24-1,-,many,TRBJ2-5,TGTGCCACCAGTGAGTCACCGGGACATCCCCAAGAGACCCAGTACTTC,CATSESPGHPQETQYF
TRBV5-6,-,few,TRBJ1-2,TGTGCCAGCAGCTTACCGGGAGCCTATGGCTACACCTTC,CASSLPGAYGYTF
TRBV7-6,TRBD1,few,TRBJ2-3,TGTGCCAGCAGCGCGCCGGACAGGGATAGCACAGATACGCAGTATTTT,CASSAPDRDSTDTQYF
TRBV4-3,TRBD1,many,TRBJ1-4,TGCGCCAGCAGCCAAGATCGGGGGACAGGGAATGAAAAACTGTTTTTT,CASSQDRGTGNEKLFF
TRBV7-6,-,-,TRBJ2-5,TGTGCCAGCAGCTCTTTCACGGAGACCCAGTACTTC,CASSSFTETQYF
TRBV4-2,TRBD2,few,TRBJ2-5,TGTGCCAGCAGCCAATCCACCGGGACTACCCAAGAGACCCAGTACTTC,CASSQSTGTTQETQYF
TRBV12-3/TRBV12-4,TRBD2,many,TRBJ2-3,TGTGCCAGCAGTCCCTTAGGAGTACGGGAGGGCACAGATACGCAGTATTTT,CASSPLGVREGTDTQYF
TRBV20-1,-,many,TRBJ2-1,TGCAGTGCTAGAGTACAGGACCGGGGCTACAATGAGCAGTTCTTC,CSARVQDRGYNEQFF